These 19 T cell receptor beta chains share one sample of origin, sequenced in a study of identical twins. TCRdb processed the 5' RACE reads anew with MiXCR; each CDR3 protein has one entry. The sample contains 500,000 to 700,000 distinct CDR3 sequences, about 7.6% of which appear only once. A further study also used this sample, focusing on yellow fever vaccine responses in identical twins.

What was sequenced was PBMCs. These receptors came from a woman younger than 35 in good health.

The sample holds many counts of this clonotype. The chain has TRBV11-2 and TRBJ2-1; possible D gene TRBD1, 5 bases. Trimming pared 3 bases from V and 1 base from J, leaving 10 bases between. The CDR3 totals 15 residues. From germline, CDR1 is SGHAT and CDR2 FQNNGV. The CDR3 DNA follows: TGTGCCAGCAGCTTTGAGTCAGGGTCCTACAATGAGCAGTTCTTC. Translation: CASSFESGSYNEQFF.

This clonotype has at least ten counts. The chain links TRBV5-1 to TRBJ2-2, with TRBD1 identical over 9 bases. Losses at the gene ends were 4 bases for V and 5 bases for J; bases not matched to a gene: 3. Germline CDR1 is SGHRS and CDR2 is YFSETQ. This CDR3 comprises 14 residues. The CDR3 sequence: CASSAGTGTGELFF. The CDR3 coding sequence is TGCGCCAGCAGCGCAGGGACAGGGACCGGGGAGCTGTTTTTT.

The sample holds many counts of this clonotype. The chain joins TRBV6-2 or TRBV6-3 to TRBJ2-1; D tentatively fits TRBD1 or TRBD2 (6 bases each). V was cut by 0 bases and J by 5 bases, with 17 bases left in between. In germline, CDR1 is MNHEY, CDR2 SVGEGT. The CDR3 has 17 residues. The CDR3 protein is CASSYSSRGRRDNEQFF. CDR3 nucleotides: TGTGCCAGCAGTTACTCGAGTCGGGGGCGAAGGGACAATGAGCAGTTCTTC.

This clonotype was detected ten times or more. The chain employs TRBV5-1 and TRBJ1-5, with 9 bases fitting TRBD1. CDR1 is SGHRS and CDR2 is YFSETQ in the germline V gene. This CDR3 has 15 residues. The trim removed 2 bases at V and 3 bases at J, leaving 3 bases unmatched. The DNA of the CDR3 is TGCGCCAGCAGCTTAACAGGGGGCGTCAATCAGCCCCAGCATTTT. The encoded protein is CASSLTGGVNQPQHF. Together with reference TRBV5-1 and TRBJ1-5, the CDR3 gives the full variable domain: KAGVTQTPRYLIKTRGQQVTLSCSPISGHRSVSWYQQTPGQGLQFLFEYFSETQRNKGNFPGRFSGRQFSNSRSEMNVSTLELGDSALYLCASSLTGGVNQPQHFGDGTRLSIL.

This clonotype was counted only a few times. V gene TRBV20-1 combines with J gene TRBJ2-1, with 8 bases that match TRBD2. This CDR3 has 16 amino acids. The V gene end was trimmed by 3 bases and the J gene end by 4 bases; junction bases not matched to a gene: 11. Germline-derived CDR1 and CDR2 are DFQATT and SNEGSKA (reference sequence). CDR3 amino acids: CSARTRGAGMYNEQFF. In DNA form, the CDR3 reads TGCAGTGCTAGGACGCGGGGGGCCGGGATGTACAATGAGCAGTTCTTC.

This clonotype was seen repeatedly, ten times or more. The V gene is TRBV18, the J gene TRBJ1-5; possible D gene TRBD1, 6 bases. Between the trimmed V and J ends, which lost 3 bases and 7 bases, there was a span of 13 bases. Germline V lookup: CDR1 KGHSH, CDR2 LQKENI. The CDR3 is 14 residues long. CDR3 amino acids: CASSPNTGNQPQHF. The CDR3 coding sequence is TGTGCCAGCTCACCCAACACAGGGAACCAGCCCCAGCATTTT.

This clonotype was seen at least ten times. The CDR3 region is CASSELAGGVSGELFF. CDR3 bases: TGTGCCAGCAGCGAACTAGCGGGGGGCGTGTCCGGGGAGCTGTTTTTT. The chain employs TRBV7-9 and TRBJ2-2; 12 bases match TRBD2. The germline V gene has CDR1 SEHNR and CDR2 FQNEAQ (reference sequence). This CDR3 comprises 16 residues. The ends lost 5 bases at V and 6 bases at J; junction bases unmatched: 7.

Ten or more counts support this clonotype. The chain employs TRBV28 and TRBJ2-5; 11 bases are a match to TRBD2. J was trimmed by 5 bases and V by 6 bases; bases with no gene match: 5. Per germline, CDR1 MDHEN and CDR2 SYDVKM. The CDR3 contains 14 residues. The CDR3, as DNA: TGTGCCAGCAGCCTAGCGGGAGGTCCGGAGACCCAGTACTTC. Protein sequence: CASSLAGGPETQYF.

This rearrangement joins TRBV12-3 or TRBV12-4 to TRBJ2-5, with 14 bases identical to TRBD2. The CDR3 contains 17 residues. V lost 2 bases and J lost 2; bases outside the gene matches: 4. The CDR3 bases are TGTGCCAGCAGTTTACCCCGACTAGCGGGAGGGCAAGAGACCCAGTACTTC. Encoded protein: CASSLPRLAGGQETQYF.

In this sample, this clonotype turned up a few times. The V and J genes are TRBV28 and TRBJ2-7; the D gene could be TRBD1 or TRBD2 (5 bases each). Germline CDR1 is MDHEN and CDR2 is SYDVKM. Deletions cut 3 bases from V and 5 bases from J, with 17 bases between. The CDR3 totals 15 residues. In DNA, the CDR3 is TGTGCCAGCAGTTTTCTGTCCAGGGAGTCGCACGAGCAGTACTTC. Protein sequence: CASSFLSRESHEQYF.

This clonotype was seen a few times. The gene calls are TRBV10-3 and TRBJ2-5; 7 bases line up with TRBD2. The CDR3 runs 15 residues. Germline trimming cut 4 bases from V and 2 bases from J; bases unmatched to any gene: 7. From germline, CDR1 is ENHRY and CDR2 SYGVKD. The CDR3 region is CAISVLASGQETQYF. The CDR3 nucleotides read TGTGCCATCAGTGTTCTGGCTAGCGGACAAGAGACCCAGTACTTC.

This clonotype was counted only a few times. The chain uses TRBV4-1 and TRBJ2-1, with D perhaps matching TRBD2 (6 bases). Germline assignment: CDR1 MGHRA and CDR2 YSYEKL. V lost 3 bases to trimming and J lost 0 bases, with 12 bases between them. The length of the CDR3 is 16 residues. The CDR3 here is CASSHVGAGSYNEQFF. The CDR3 nucleotides are TGCGCCAGCAGCCACGTAGGAGCGGGCTCCTACAATGAGCAGTTCTTC.

Ten or more counts support this clonotype. This rearrangement joins TRBV4-1 to TRBJ1-2; 8 nucleotides align to TRBD1. CDR3 length: 15 residues. The ends lost 3 bases at V and 2 bases at J; junction bases unmatched: 5. CDR1 MGHRA and CDR2 YSYEKL come from the germline V gene. The CDR3 protein is CASSQTDRGNYGYTF. Written as DNA, the CDR3 is TGCGCCAGCAGCCAGACAGACAGGGGCAACTATGGCTACACCTTC.

At least ten counts were recorded for this clonotype. The chain carries TRBV9 and TRBJ2-3; the match to TRBD2 covers 14 bases. There are 16 residues in the CDR3. V was pared by 4 bases and J by 6 bases, with 7 bases of the junction left unmatched. Germline V lookup: CDR1 SGDLS, CDR2 YYNGEE. CDR3 coding DNA: TGTGCCAGCAGCCAGACTAGCGGGGGGGCCTGGGATACGCAGTATTTT. This gives the protein CASSQTSGGAWDTQYF.

The chain is built from TRBV28 and TRBJ1-2, with 7 bases matching TRBD1. CDR1 and CDR2 (germline): MDHEN, SYDVKM. The ends lost 7 bases at V and 0 bases at J; junction bases unmatched: 5. This CDR3 is built from 14 residues. CDR3 sequence: CASKQGPANYGYTF. CDR3 nucleotide sequence: TGTGCCAGCAAACAGGGGCCAGCTAACTATGGCTACACCTTC.

J is TRBJ1-4 and V is TRBV12-3 or TRBV12-4; 8 bases are a match to TRBD1. CDR3 length: 16 amino acids. The ends lost 5 bases at V and 2 bases at J; junction bases unmatched: 7. This CDR3 is CASSTAGGATNEKLFF. In nucleotides, the CDR3 is TGTGCCAGCAGTACGGCAGGGGGCGCGACTAATGAAAAACTGTTTTTT.

The V call is TRBV11-2, the J call TRBJ2-1, with 11 bases fitting TRBD1. The CDR3 has 17 amino acids. Germline CDR1 and CDR2: SGHAT and FQNNGV. V lost 1 base to trimming and J lost 3 bases; unmatched junction nucleotides: 5. This chain's CDR3 is CASSLGGGTGGYNEQFF. In DNA form, the CDR3 reads TGTGCCAGCAGCTTAGGGGGCGGGACAGGGGGCTACAATGAGCAGTTCTTC.

This clonotype showed up just a few times. The chain uses TRBV2 and TRBJ2-6; D possibly corresponds to TRBD2 (6 bases). This CDR3 region has 15 residues. CDR1 SNHLY and CDR2 FYNNEI come from the germline V gene. Trimming stripped 6 bases from V and 4 bases from J, with 13 bases between. CDR3 sequence reads: CASRTGEGGANVLTF. The CDR3 nucleotides are TGTGCCAGCAGAACGGGAGAGGGAGGGGCCAACGTCCTGACTTTC.

This clonotype was counted between two and nine times. The V and J genes are TRBV18 and TRBJ2-1; 9 nucleotides align to TRBD1. Germline assignment: CDR1 KGHSH and CDR2 LQKENI. CDR3 length equals 15 residues. Trimming removed 4 bases from V and 2 bases from J; junction bases left unmatched: 3. The CDR3 region is CASSRQGVTYNEQFF. The CDR3 DNA follows: TGTGCCAGCTCACGACAGGGGGTCACCTACAATGAGCAGTTCTTC.